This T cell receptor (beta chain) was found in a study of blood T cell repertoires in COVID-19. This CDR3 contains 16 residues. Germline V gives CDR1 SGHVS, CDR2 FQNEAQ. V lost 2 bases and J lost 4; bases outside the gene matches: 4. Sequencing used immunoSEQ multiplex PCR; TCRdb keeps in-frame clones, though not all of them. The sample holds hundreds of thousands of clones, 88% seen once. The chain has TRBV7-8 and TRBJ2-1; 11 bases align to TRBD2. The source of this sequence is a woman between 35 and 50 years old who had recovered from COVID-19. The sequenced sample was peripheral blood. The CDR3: CASSLSPSGGYNEQFF. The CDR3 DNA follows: TGTGCCAGCAGCTTATCCCCTAGCGGGGGGTACAATGAGCAGTTCTTC.